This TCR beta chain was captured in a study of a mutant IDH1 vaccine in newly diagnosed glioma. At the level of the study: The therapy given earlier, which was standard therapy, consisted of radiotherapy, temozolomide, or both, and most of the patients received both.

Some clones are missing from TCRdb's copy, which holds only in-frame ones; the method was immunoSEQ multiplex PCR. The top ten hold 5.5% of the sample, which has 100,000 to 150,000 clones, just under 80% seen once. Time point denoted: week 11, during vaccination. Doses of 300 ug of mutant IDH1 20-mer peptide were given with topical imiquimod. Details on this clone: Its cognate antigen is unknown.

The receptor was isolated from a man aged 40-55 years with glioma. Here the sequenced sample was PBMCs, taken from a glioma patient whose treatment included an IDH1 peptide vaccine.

CDR3 in DNA: TGTGCCAGTAGTACCCTCAGGGGGGCAACTAATGAAAAACTGTTTTTT. Encoded protein: CASSTLRGATNEKLFF. This sequence joins TRBV19 and TRBJ1-4, with TRBD1 matching over 7 bases. The J segment lost 0 bases and the V segment lost 4 bases, leaving 5 bases of the junction unmatched. Per germline, CDR1 LNHDA and CDR2 SQIVND (reference sequence). The CDR3 is 16 amino acids.